Reported below is one TCR beta chain. Its specificity is not known. This entry comes from a study of T cell responses to AZD1222 COVID-19 vaccine. Whole-study findings and limits: Without day 14 samples, only post-peak T cell repertoires were studied. At baseline, just a handful of AZD1222 recipients tested seropositive.

Produced via immunoSEQ multiplex PCR; TCRdb's table is partial and in-frame only. The data contain some 95,000 clones, roughly 90% of them seen just once; the ten biggest clones take up about 2.8%. V lost 3 bases and J 11 bases, leaving 25 bases between the germline ends. CDR3 length: 16 amino acids. CDR1 is SGHVS, CDR2 FNYEAQ, per germline. The source material was peripheral blood, sampled on day 0 of MenACWY control vaccination. The chain links TRBV7-6 to TRBJ1-1, with D possibly TRBD1 on 6 matching bases. The TCR sequence derives from an adult in good health. CDR3 coding DNA: TGTGCCAGCAGCTTTGGGGGCCGGGACACAGCAAAGCGGGCTTTCTTT. It specifies CASSFGGRDTAKRAFF.